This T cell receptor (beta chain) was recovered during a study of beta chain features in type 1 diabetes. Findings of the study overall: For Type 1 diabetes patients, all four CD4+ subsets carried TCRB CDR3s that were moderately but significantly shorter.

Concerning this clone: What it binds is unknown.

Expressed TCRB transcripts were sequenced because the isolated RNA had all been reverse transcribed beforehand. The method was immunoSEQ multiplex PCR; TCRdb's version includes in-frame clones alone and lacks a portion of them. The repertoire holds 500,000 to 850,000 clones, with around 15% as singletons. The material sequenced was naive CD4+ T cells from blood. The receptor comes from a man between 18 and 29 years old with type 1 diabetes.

The CDR3: CASSIDPYSGQPQHF. The CDR3 region has the DNA TGTGCCAGTAGTATAGATCCCTACTCGGGTCAGCCCCAGCATTTT. The rearrangement joins TRBV19 to TRBJ1-5; no firm D call. The germline V and J ends were trimmed by 0 bases and 6 bases, with 12 bases remaining between them. The CDR3 contains 15 residues. Germline CDR1 LNHDA, CDR2 SQIVND (reference sequence). Using reference TRBV19 and TRBJ1-5 for the parts outside the CDR3, the full variable domain is DGGITQSPKYLFRKEGQNVTLSCEQNLNHDAMYWYRQDPGQGLRLIYYSQIVNDFQKGDIAEGYSVSREKKESFPLTVTSAQKNPTAFYLCASSIDPYSGQPQHFGDGTRLSIL.